The 23 T cell receptor beta chains given below trace back to one sample, sequenced in a study of breast tumors, draining lymph nodes, adjacent tissues. TCRdb reprocessed the multiplex PCR reads with MiXCR, giving one entry per CDR3 protein. Found here are around 230,000 distinct CDR3 sequences, less than 40% of them singletons; the top ten hold 3% to 4.5%. Samples came from axillary lymph nodes draining the breast cancer. The sequenced material came from axillary lymph node tissue. These receptors were collected from a female donor with breast cancer. Some clones in this sample may be carry-over from other donors' samples.

The CDR3 sequence: CSVDRDEQYF. In nucleotides, the CDR3 is TGCAGCGTTGACAGGGACGAGCAGTACTTC. The J gene is TRBJ2-7, the V gene TRBV29-1; D perhaps matches TRBD1 (5 bases). Between the trimmed V and J ends, which lost 3 bases and 5 bases, there was a span of 5 bases. Germline V gene sequence: CDR1 SQVTM, CDR2 ANQGSEA. The CDR3 is made up of 10 amino acids.

This clonotype came up a few times. It may be a read error: a sequence one base away is much more abundant. The V gene is TRBV20-1, the J gene TRBJ2-5; D might be TRBD1 or TRBD2, each matching 5 bases. Germline-derived CDR1 and CDR2 are DFQATT and SNEGSKA (reference sequence). This CDR3 contains 16 residues. V was pared by 1 base and J by 5 bases, with 20 bases between. The DNA of the CDR3 is TGCAGTGCTAGAGGGCAGGGAGTAAGTCCTAAGGAGACCCAGTACTTC. Protein: CSARGQGVSPKETQYF.

This clonotype was counted ten times or more. The chain recombines TRBV2 with TRBJ1-4; perhaps TRBD1 as D (6 bases). Deletions cut 5 bases from V and 8 bases from J, with 15 bases between. Germline V lookup: CDR1 SNHLY, CDR2 FYNNEI. The CDR3 is made up of 14 amino acids. CDR3 sequence: CASSQRTVSEKLFF. The CDR3 DNA is TGTGCCAGCAGTCAAAGGACAGTTTCGGAAAAACTGTTTTTT.

This clonotype was picked up many times. V usage is TRBV7-8 and J usage is TRBJ1-3; D uncertain. The V end lost 5 bases, the J end lost 1 base, and 9 bases lay between the germline ends. This CDR3 is built from 14 residues. Germline lookup yields CDR1 SGHVS and CDR2 FQNEAQ. The CDR3 is CASSPGSSGNTIYF. As DNA, the CDR3 is TGTGCCAGCAGCCCCGGTTCGTCTGGAAACACCATATATTTT.

Remarks on this clonotype: This may come from a read error, since a much larger clone is one base off. This chain joins TRBV7-2 and TRBJ2-2; D is undetermined. Germline CDR1 reads SGHTA; CDR2 reads FQGNSA. The CDR3 runs 11 residues. CDR3 nucleotide sequence: TGTGCCGGCAGCCAAGCCGGGGAGCTGTTTTTT. It specifies CAGSQAGELFF.

Ten or more counts support this clonotype. The chain is built from TRBV12-3 or TRBV12-4 and TRBJ2-3, with D unresolved. This CDR3 has 13 amino acids. The V end lost 6 bases, the J end lost 8 bases, and 15 bases lay between the germline ends. The DNA for the CDR3 is TGTGCCAGCAGAAGGAGTGCAGCGAGTACGCAGTATTTT. Protein sequence: CASRRSAASTQYF.

This clonotype was seen a few times. It is likely a read error, because the conserved phenylalanine at the end of the CDR3 is missing. This chain uses TRBV14 with TRBJ2-5; D is perhaps TRBD1 or TRBD2 (5 bases each). Trimming stripped 4 bases from V and 7 bases from J, with 13 bases between. CDR1 SGHDN and CDR2 FVKESK come from the germline V gene. The CDR3 spans 13 residues. The CDR3 region is CASSPGRVGTQYS. CDR3 bases: TGTGCCAGCAGCCCGGGGCGTGTGGGGACCCAGTACTCC.

The chain couples TRBV12-3 or TRBV12-4 to TRBJ2-1, with 7 bases that match TRBD2. CDR3 length: 14 residues. V lost 8 bases, J lost 8 bases, and 12 bases stayed unmatched. CDR3 bases: TGTGCCAGCCCTCTCAGTGGGAGGGTTCATGAGCAGTTCTTC. Its translation: CASPLSGRVHEQFF.

The chain employs TRBV2 and TRBJ1-6; TRBD1 aligns across 7 bases. This CDR3 has 16 amino acids. The junction had 10 bases not matched to a gene; V was cut back by 4 bases and J by 7 bases. CDR1 SNHLY and CDR2 FYNNEI come from the germline V gene. The chain's CDR3 is CASSAGGAQGNSPLHF. CDR3 nucleotide sequence: TGTGCCAGCAGTGCAGGGGGGGCACAGGGGAATTCACCCCTCCACTTT.

This clonotype was seen many times. The chain employs TRBV19 and TRBJ2-1; 8 positions match TRBD1. The V gene's germline CDR1 is LNHDA and CDR2 SQIVND (reference sequence). The ends lost 5 bases at V and 5 bases at J; junction bases unmatched: 5. The CDR3 runs to 14 residues. CDR3 sequence reads: CASSPRQGNNEQFF. The CDR3 DNA reads TGTGCCAGTAGTCCCCGACAGGGGAACAATGAGCAGTTCTTC.

In its sample, this clonotype was seen many times. The CDR3 region is CASSLDREQPQHF. In DNA form, the CDR3 reads TGTGCCAGCAGCCTTGACAGGGAACAGCCCCAGCATTTT. V is TRBV11-2 and J is TRBJ1-5, with 7 bases that match TRBD1. V lost 5 bases and J lost 7; bases outside the gene matches: 5. The CDR3 runs to 13 residues. Per germline, CDR1 SGHAT and CDR2 FQNNGV.

The chain links TRBV5-8 to TRBJ2-1, with 14 bases lining up with TRBD2. Germline trimming cut 3 bases from V and 8 bases from J; bases unmatched to any gene: 10. CDR3 length equals 17 residues. Germline values: CDR1 SGHTS, CDR2 YDEGEE. The CDR3 sequence: CASSYSWTSGRRDEQFF. CDR3 sequence (DNA): TGTGCCAGCAGCTACTCCTGGACTAGCGGGAGGAGGGATGAGCAGTTCTTC.

This clonotype showed up many times. The J gene is TRBJ2-7, the V gene TRBV20-1, with TRBD2 identical over 10 bases. J was trimmed by 5 bases and V by 6 bases; bases with no gene match: 10. The CDR3 totals 14 residues. CDR1 is DFQATT, CDR2 SNEGSKA, per germline (reference sequence). The CDR3 loop is CSALKGLARDEQYF. The CDR3 nucleotides are TGCAGTGCCCTGAAGGGACTAGCGAGGGACGAGCAGTACTTC.

The table lists this clonotype with many counts. The chain joins TRBV7-2 to TRBJ1-5, with TRBD1 matching over 8 bases. With V trimmed by 2 bases and J by 7 bases, 7 bases remained unmatched. Germline-derived CDR1 and CDR2 are SGHTA and FQGNSA. This CDR3 region has 15 residues. This CDR3 reads CASSLTGGGGQPQHF. CDR3 DNA: TGTGCCAGCAGCTTAACAGGGGGAGGAGGACAGCCCCAGCATTTT.

The CDR3 DNA is TGTGCCAGTAGTATCCCCCGGGTCGGAATCTCACCCCTCCACTTT. Its protein is CASSIPRVGISPLHF. The chain joins TRBV19 to TRBJ1-6, with no clear D. CDR1 and CDR2 from the germline V gene are LNHDA and SQIVND (reference sequence). This CDR3 spans 15 amino acids. Trimming removed 3 bases at V and 10 bases at J, with 16 bases between.

This clonotype appeared a few times. J is TRBJ2-7 and V is TRBV7-8, with D tentatively TRBD2 (7 bases). Germline V CDR1 and CDR2: SGHVS, FQNEAQ. V gave up 3 bases and J gave up 0 bases, with 12 bases separating them. The CDR3 has 15 amino acids. In DNA, the CDR3 is TGTGCCAGCAGCTTCCTCGGGGGGCTCTCCTACGAGCAGTACTTC. It translates to CASSFLGGLSYEQYF.

This clonotype has a count of ten or more. The genes are TRBV11-2 and TRBJ2-1, with a tentative D call TRBD2 (7 bases). Per the germline V gene, CDR1 is SGHAT and CDR2 is FQNNGV. The CDR3 contains 16 residues. Trimming took off 5 bases at V and 7 bases at J, with 21 bases between the two ends. CDR3 sequence (DNA): TGTGCCAGCAGCCTCCTTTTGGGGGGGGCCAGAAATGAGCAGTTCTTC. Its protein product is CASSLLLGGARNEQFF.

This clonotype was seen repeatedly, ten times or more. This may arise from a read error, as a much more abundant clone is one base away. The J gene is TRBJ1-5, the V gene TRBV2; D call uncertain. The CDR3 consists of 15 residues. V lost 5 bases and J lost 0, with 11 bases in between. Germline lookup yields CDR1 SNHLY and CDR2 FYNNEI. The CDR3 bases are TGTGCCAGCAGTAGGAACAATTATAGCAATCAGCCCCAGCATTTT. Protein product: CASSRNNYSNQPQHF.

This clonotype was counted ten times or more. This chain uses TRBV7-2 with TRBJ2-7, with no clear D. CDR3 size: 16 residues. CDR1 and CDR2 (germline): SGHTA, FQGNSA. Trimming cost V 1 base and J 4 bases, with 17 bases left between them. CDR3 nucleotides: TGTGCCAGCAGCTTAGTAAGGGTGTCGATAGGATACGAGCAGTACTTC. This encodes CASSLVRVSIGYEQYF.

A few counts support this clonotype. The chain employs TRBV6-5 and TRBJ1-2; D not certain. This CDR3 is built from 18 residues. Deletions cut 2 bases from V and 8 bases from J, with 27 bases between. Per the germline V gene, CDR1 is MNHEY and CDR2 is SVGAGI. This chain's CDR3 is CASSYTTAAWTALGGYTF. In DNA form, the CDR3 reads TGTGCCAGCAGTTACACCACTGCCGCCTGGACGGCCTTGGGGGGCTACACCTTC.

The chain couples TRBV24-1 to TRBJ2-1; 11 bases align to TRBD1. Germline V gene data show CDR1 as KGHDR and CDR2 as SFDVKD. The length of the CDR3 is 14 residues. V dropped 12 bases and J dropped 6; count of bases not matched to a gene: 9. The CDR3 region has the DNA TGTGCCGCCGTCCGGGGACAGGGGGGCAATGAGCAGTTCTTC. Translating gives CAAVRGQGGNEQFF.

This clonotype was counted many times. A read error may account for a junction end that differs from germline. The rearrangement uses TRBV7-7 and TRBJ2-5, with D possibly matching TRBD2 (5 bases). CDR1 is SSHAT and CDR2 is FNYEAQ in the germline V gene (reference sequence). This CDR3 spans 16 amino acids. The CDR3 DNA reads TGTGCTAGCAGCTTAACCCCGGGATTAAAGAGAGAGACCCAGTACTTC. This translates into CASSLTPGLKRETQYF.

In its sample, this clonotype was seen many times. The chain couples TRBV5-1 to TRBJ1-6; 9 nucleotides match TRBD1. The CDR3 loop spans 15 amino acids. The V gene's germline CDR1 is SGHRS and CDR2 YFSETQ. J was trimmed by 8 bases and V by 1 base; bases with no gene match: 4. The chain's CDR3 is CASSLTQGADSPLHF. The DNA of the CDR3 is TGCGCCAGCAGCTTGACACAGGGGGCTGATTCACCCCTCCACTTT.